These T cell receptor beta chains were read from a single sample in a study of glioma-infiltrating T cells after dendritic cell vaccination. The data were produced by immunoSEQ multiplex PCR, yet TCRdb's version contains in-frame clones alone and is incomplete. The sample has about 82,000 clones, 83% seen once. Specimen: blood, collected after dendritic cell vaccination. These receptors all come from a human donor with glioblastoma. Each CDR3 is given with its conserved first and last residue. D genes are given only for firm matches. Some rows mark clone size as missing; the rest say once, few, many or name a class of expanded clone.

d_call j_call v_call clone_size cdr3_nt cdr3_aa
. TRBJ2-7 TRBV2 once TGTGCCAGCAGTTGGGACTTCTACGAGCAGTACTTC CASSWDFYEQYF
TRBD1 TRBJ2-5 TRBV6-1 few TGTGCCAGCACCCCAGACAGGGACCCTCAAGAGACCCAGTACTTC CASTPDRDPQETQYF
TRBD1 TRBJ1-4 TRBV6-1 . TGTGCCAGCAGTGACGGGACAGGGGTCGAAAAACTGTTTTTT CASSDGTGVEKLFF
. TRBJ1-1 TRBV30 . TGTGCCTGGAGTGTAATCTTACGGGTGAACACTGAAGCTTTCTTT CAWSVILRVNTEAFF
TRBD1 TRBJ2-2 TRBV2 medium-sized TGTGCCAGCAGTGAAGAGAGGACAGGGACCGGGGAGCTGTTTTTT CASSEERTGTGELFF
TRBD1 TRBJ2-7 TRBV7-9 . TGTGCCAGCACCGAGGACAGGTATGGCGAGCAGTACTTC CASTEDRYGEQYF
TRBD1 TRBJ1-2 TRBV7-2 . TGTGCCAGCAGCCCCGATTCGACAGGGGTGTTGGGCTACACCTTC CASSPDSTGVLGYTF
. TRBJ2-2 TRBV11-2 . TGTGCCAGCAGCTTCGGACAGCTCGGGGAGCTGTTTTTT CASSFGQLGELFF
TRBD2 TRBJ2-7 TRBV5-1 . TGCGCCAGCAGCCCCGGGACTAGCGGGCCCTACGAGCAGTACTTC CASSPGTSGPYEQYF
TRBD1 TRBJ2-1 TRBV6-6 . TGTGCCAGCAGCCTGGGACAGGGGGCGAGGAATGAGCAGTTCTTC CASSLGQGARNEQFF
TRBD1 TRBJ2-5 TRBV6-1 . TGTGCCAGCAACGGACAGGGGGCGGGAGAGACCCAGTACTTC CASNGQGAGETQYF
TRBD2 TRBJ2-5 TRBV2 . TGTGCCAGTAAACCCGGGACTAGCGGGCGCAGCCGGGAGACCCAGTACTTC CASKPGTSGRSRETQYF
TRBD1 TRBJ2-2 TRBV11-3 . TGTGCCAGCAGCTTAGGGACAGGAGACACCGGGGAGCTGTTTTTT CASSLGTGDTGELFF
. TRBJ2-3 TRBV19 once TGTGCCAGTAGTAGATGGAAGGAGGCAGATACGCAGTATTTT CASSRWKEADTQYF
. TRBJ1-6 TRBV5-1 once TGCGCCAGCAGCTTAACGGCCACAGGGAATTCACCCCTCCACTTT CASSLTATGNSPLHF
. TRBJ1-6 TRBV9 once TGTGCCAGCAGCGTAGTGGCGGGAGGAGGCTCACCCCTCCACTTT CASSVVAGGGSPLHF
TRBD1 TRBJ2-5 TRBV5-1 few TGCGCCAGCAGCTTGGATGGGACAGAACAAGAGACCCAGTACTTC CASSLDGTEQETQYF
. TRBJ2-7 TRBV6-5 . TGTGCCAGCAGTTATGGGCACACCTCCTACGAGCAGTACTTC CASSYGHTSYEQYF